What follows describes a single T cell receptor (beta chain). As yet, its antigen is unknown. The PCR ran on 60 Vbeta and 13 Jbeta primers. The assay was immunoSEQ multiplex PCR, and TCRdb's table has in-frame clones only and misses some. The data show under 120,000 clones, 70% seen once. The data originate from a study of cytomegalovirus exposure and HLA in healthy donors. Overall study findings and caveats: When analyzed later, a missense DCLRE1C variant was found to be linked to TCR beta V- and J-gene trimming.

Germline CDR1 and CDR2: MNHEY and SMNVEV (reference sequence). This CDR3 spans 16 amino acids. With 2 bases clipped from V and 4 bases from J, the junction kept 9 bases outside the gene matches. The chain joins TRBV27 to TRBJ2-3; TRBD2 aligns across 7 bases. This TCR was sampled from a man between 35 and 55 years old in good health and CMV-seropositive. Sample: PBMCs. The CDR3 loop reads CASSLVRERSPDTQYF. The CDR3 nucleotides are TGTGCCAGCAGTTTAGTGCGGGAGAGGTCCCCAGATACGCAGTATTTT.